These 3 T cell receptor beta chains were sequenced from one sample in a study of CD8 T cells in Susac syndrome. RNA, at 0.5 to 1 ug, was reverse transcribed with random hexamers. In TCRdb, the immunoSEQ multiplex PCR reads were re-called with MiXCR into one record per CDR3 protein. Of about 300,000 distinct CDR3 sequences in the sample, 92% were seen once. The sequenced material came from CD4+ T cells from PBMCs. The receptors originated from a human donor with multiple sclerosis.

This clonotype appeared once. The chain employs TRBV7-9 and TRBJ2-3; D unclear. CDR1 is SEHNR, CDR2 FQNEAQ, per germline (reference sequence). The ends were cut back, 5 bases at V and 6 bases at J, with 18 bases in the middle. This CDR3 has 15 amino acids. The CDR3 loop is CASSLLLTSRDTQYF. The CDR3 region has the DNA TGTGCCAGCAGCCTACTGTTGACCAGCCGGGATACGCAGTATTTT.

This clonotype was detected only a few times. The gene calls are TRBV5-1 and TRBJ2-7; TRBD1 matches at 7 bases. This CDR3 spans 15 amino acids. Trimming at V came to 0 bases and at J to 1 base, leaving 4 bases not matched to a gene. Germline loops: CDR1 SGHRS, CDR2 YFSETQ. CDR3 sequence reads: CASSLGQGPSYEQYF. For the CDR3, the DNA is TGCGCCAGCAGCTTGGGACAGGGTCCTTCCTACGAGCAGTACTTC.

This clonotype was found once. The J gene is TRBJ2-5, the V gene TRBV20-1; D is perhaps TRBD2 (5 bases). CDR1 DFQATT and CDR2 SNEGSKA come from the germline V gene (reference sequence). This CDR3 contains 13 residues. With 5 bases removed from V and 2 bases from J, the gap between germline ends came to 12 bases. The CDR3 spells CSASWTAQETQYF. The CDR3 DNA reads as TGCAGTGCTTCTTGGACTGCGCAAGAGACCCAGTACTTC.